The sequence of this T cell receptor beta chain was determined in a study of CD8+ T cells in alopecia areata. Findings and limits, study-wide: Sequencing of scalp tissue also captures the resident alphabeta T cells of normal skin.

This clone was detected only a few times. Antigen specificity is unknown. The sequencing template was cDNA reverse transcribed from extracted RNA. Assay used: immunoSEQ multiplex PCR; TCRdb lists only in-frame clones, some missing. The sample has 150,000 to 200,000 clones, roughly 65% seen once. Treatment in this sample: oral pan-JAK inhibitor, 5-10 mg twice daily. From alopecia areata patients, lesional scalp punch biopsies and peripheral blood were collected. This sequence was found in a human donor with alopecia areata. Here the sequenced sample was CD4+ T cells sorted from blood, taken at week 4, from a patient treated with tofacitinib.

CDR3 protein: CASSFVSGELFF. For the CDR3, the DNA is TGTGCCAGCAGCTTTGTTTCCGGGGAGCTGTTTTTT. The chain carries TRBV7-9 and TRBJ2-2; D unresolved. The V gene's germline CDR1 is SEHNR and CDR2 FQNEAQ (reference sequence). V lost 3 bases and J lost 6, with 5 bases in between. CDR3 length equals 12 residues.